These T cell receptor beta chains were read from a single sample in a study of T cell responses to AZD1222 COVID-19 vaccine. This table comes from immunoSEQ multiplex PCR, and its TCRdb copy is limited to in-frame clones, with some not included. The sample lists approximately 150,000 clones, roughly 92% occurring once. The sequences come from peripheral blood, collected on day 0 of AZD1222 vaccination. These receptors came from an adult in good health. Each CDR3 is given with its conserved first and last residue. A D gene is named only where the DNA matches it firmly.

TGTGCCAGCTCACCACCGGCAGCTTCGTACGAGCAGTACTTC CASSPPAASYEQYF TRBJ2-7 NA TRBV18
TGTGCCAGCAGCCTCCGGAGCTCCTATAATTCACCCCTCCACTTT CASSLRSSYNSPLHF TRBJ1-6 NA TRBV28
TGCGCCAGCAGCTTGGTTCACCGGGACAGGGGTCCCATCACCTTT CASSLVHRDRGPITF TRBJ1-1 TRBD1 TRBV5-1
TGTGCCAGCAGTTTATCGCACGGGGAGGAGACCTACGAGCAGTACTTC CASSLSHGEETYEQYF TRBJ2-7 NA TRBV27
TGTGCCAGCAGCCCCTCCCTAGCCGCAGATACGCAGTATTTT CASSPSLAADTQYF TRBJ2-3 NA TRBV28
TGTGCCAGCAGCATAAACAGGGGAGGGGGCACTGAAGCTTTCTTT CASSINRGGGTEAFF TRBJ1-1 TRBD1 TRBV7-8
TGTGCCAGCAGTTACGGGGGAGGAGGGCCCTATGGCTACACCTTC CASSYGGGGPYGYTF TRBJ1-2 NA TRBV6-5
TGTGCCAGTAGTAGGAGTCGGATGAGTGAGACCCAGTACTTC CASSRSRMSETQYF TRBJ2-5 NA TRBV19
TGTGCCAGCAGCCAAGATCCGCTTGATGACAATGAGCAGTTCTTC CASSQDPLDDNEQFF TRBJ2-1 NA TRBV3-1/TRBV3-2
TGTGCCAGTAGTATTCGGAGCGGGAGGGCCGGAAACATTCAGTACTTC CASSIRSGRAGNIQYF TRBJ2-4 TRBD2 TRBV19
TGCAGCGTAACCCCCGGGACTAGGAGGTACAATGAGCAGTTCTTC CSVTPGTRRYNEQFF TRBJ2-1 TRBD2 TRBV29-1